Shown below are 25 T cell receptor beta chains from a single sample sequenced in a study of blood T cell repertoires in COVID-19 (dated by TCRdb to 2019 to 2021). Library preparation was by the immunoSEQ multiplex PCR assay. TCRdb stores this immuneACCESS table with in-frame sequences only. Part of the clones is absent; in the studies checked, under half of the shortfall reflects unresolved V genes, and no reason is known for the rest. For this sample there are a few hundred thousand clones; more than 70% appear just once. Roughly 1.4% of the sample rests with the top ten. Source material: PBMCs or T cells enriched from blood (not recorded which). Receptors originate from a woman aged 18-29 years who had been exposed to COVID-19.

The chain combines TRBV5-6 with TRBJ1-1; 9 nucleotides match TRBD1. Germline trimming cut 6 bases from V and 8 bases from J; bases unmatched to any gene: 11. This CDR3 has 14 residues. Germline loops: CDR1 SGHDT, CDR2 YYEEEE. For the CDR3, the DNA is TGTGCCAGCACCGGACAGGGGCTAAACTGGGAAGCTTTCTTT. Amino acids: CASTGQGLNWEAFF.

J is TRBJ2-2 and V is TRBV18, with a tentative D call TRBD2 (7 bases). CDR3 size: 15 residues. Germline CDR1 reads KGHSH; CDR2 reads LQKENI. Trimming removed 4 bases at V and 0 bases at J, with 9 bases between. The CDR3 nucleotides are TGTGCCAGCTCACAGGGGGGGACGAACACCGGGGAGCTGTTTTTT. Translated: CASSQGGTNTGELFF.

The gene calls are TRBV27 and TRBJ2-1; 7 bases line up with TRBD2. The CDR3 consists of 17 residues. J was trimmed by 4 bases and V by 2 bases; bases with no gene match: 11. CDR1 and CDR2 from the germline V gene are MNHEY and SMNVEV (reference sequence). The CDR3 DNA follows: TGTGCCAGCAGTTTAAGGTTAGGCCTAGCGGAGTACAATGAGCAGTTCTTC. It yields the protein CASSLRLGLAEYNEQFF.

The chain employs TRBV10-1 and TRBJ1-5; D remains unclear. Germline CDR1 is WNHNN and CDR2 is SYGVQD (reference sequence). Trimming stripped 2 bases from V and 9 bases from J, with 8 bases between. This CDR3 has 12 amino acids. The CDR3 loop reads CASSEDTRPQHF. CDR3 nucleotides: TGCGCCAGCAGTGAGGATACGAGGCCCCAGCATTTT.

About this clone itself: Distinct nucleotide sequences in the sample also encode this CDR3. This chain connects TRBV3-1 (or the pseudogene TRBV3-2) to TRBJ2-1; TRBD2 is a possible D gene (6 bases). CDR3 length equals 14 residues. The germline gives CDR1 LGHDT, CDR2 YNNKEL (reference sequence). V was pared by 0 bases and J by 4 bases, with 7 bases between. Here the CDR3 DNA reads TGTGCCAGCAGCCAAGATAGCGGATACAATGAGCAGTTCTTC. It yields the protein CASSQDSGYNEQFF.

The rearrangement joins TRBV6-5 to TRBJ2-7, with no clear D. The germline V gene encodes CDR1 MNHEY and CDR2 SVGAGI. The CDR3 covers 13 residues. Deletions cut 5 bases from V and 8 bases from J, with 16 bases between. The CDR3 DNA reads TGTGCCAGCAGTCGCCCCGGTCCTTACCAGCAGTACTTC. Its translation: CASSRPGPYQQYF.

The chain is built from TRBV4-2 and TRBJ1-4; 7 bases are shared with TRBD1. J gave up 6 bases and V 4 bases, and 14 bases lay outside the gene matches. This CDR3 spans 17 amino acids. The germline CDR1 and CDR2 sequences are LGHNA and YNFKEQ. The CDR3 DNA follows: TGTGCCAGCAGCCTTCGTGAGGGGGCGGATTCTTATGAAAAACTGTTTTTT. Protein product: CASSLREGADSYEKLFF.

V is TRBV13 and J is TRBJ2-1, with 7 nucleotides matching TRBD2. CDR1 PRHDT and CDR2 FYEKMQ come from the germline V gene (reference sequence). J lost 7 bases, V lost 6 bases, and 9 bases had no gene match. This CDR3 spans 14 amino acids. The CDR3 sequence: CASSLPSGGNEQFF. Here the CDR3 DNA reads TGTGCCAGCAGTTTGCCTTCGGGGGGTAATGAGCAGTTCTTC.

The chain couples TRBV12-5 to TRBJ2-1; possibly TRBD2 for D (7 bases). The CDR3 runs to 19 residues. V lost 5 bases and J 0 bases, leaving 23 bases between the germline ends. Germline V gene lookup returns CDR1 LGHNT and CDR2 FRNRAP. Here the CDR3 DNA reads TGTGCTAGTGGTGCCCTGGTGGAGCGGGACACGAGCTCCTACAATGAGCAGTTCTTC. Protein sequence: CASGALVERDTSSYNEQFF.

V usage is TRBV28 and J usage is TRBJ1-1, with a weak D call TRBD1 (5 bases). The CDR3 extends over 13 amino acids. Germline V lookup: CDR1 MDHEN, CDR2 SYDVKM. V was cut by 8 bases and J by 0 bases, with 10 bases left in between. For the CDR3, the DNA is TGTGCCAGCGACAGCGTCATGAACACTGAAGCTTTCTTT. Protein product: CASDSVMNTEAFF.

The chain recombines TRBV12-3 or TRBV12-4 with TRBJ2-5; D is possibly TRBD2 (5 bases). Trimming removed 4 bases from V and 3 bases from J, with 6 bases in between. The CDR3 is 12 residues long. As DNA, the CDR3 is TGTGCCAGCAGTTCGGGAAAAGAGACCCAGTACTTC. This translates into CASSSGKETQYF.

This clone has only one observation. The CDR3 loop reads CASSPGGDYGGEQYF. CDR3 DNA: TGTGCCAGCAGCCCCGGCGGGGACTATGGGGGCGAGCAGTACTTC. The chain links TRBV2 to TRBJ2-7; 7 bases are a match to TRBD2. The J segment lost 6 bases and the V segment lost 6 bases, leaving 14 bases of the junction unmatched. The CDR3 consists of 15 residues. Germline assignment: CDR1 SNHLY and CDR2 FYNNEI. The complete variable domain, with remaining parts taken from reference TRBV2 and TRBJ2-7, reads EPEVTQTPSHQVTQMGQEVILRCVPISNHLYFYWYRQILGQKVEFLVSFYNNEISEKSEIFDDQFSVERPDGSNFTLKIRSTKLEDSAMYFCASSPGGDYGGEQYFGPGTRLTVT.

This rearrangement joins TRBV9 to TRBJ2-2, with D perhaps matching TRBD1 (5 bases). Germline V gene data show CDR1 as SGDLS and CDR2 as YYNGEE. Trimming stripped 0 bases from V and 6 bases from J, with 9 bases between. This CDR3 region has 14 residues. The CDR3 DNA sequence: TGTGCCAGCAGCGTAGAGCAAGGGGCCGGGGAGCTGTTTTTT. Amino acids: CASSVEQGAGELFF.

The CDR3 bases are TGTGCCAGTAGTCCGGGACAGGGGAGAGGGACCCAGTACTTC. Protein product: CASSPGQGRGTQYF. V and J are TRBV19 and TRBJ2-5; 10 bases map to TRBD1. This CDR3 is 14 amino acids long. The trim removed 5 bases at V and 7 bases at J, leaving 7 bases unmatched. The germline V gene encodes CDR1 LNHDA and CDR2 SQIVND (reference sequence).

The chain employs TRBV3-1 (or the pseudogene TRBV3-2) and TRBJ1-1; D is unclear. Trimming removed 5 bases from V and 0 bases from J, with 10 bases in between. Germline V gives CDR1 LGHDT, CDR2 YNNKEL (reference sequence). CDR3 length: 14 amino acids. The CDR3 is CASSSKLVNTEAFF. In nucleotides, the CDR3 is TGTGCCAGCAGCTCAAAGCTGGTGAACACTGAAGCTTTCTTT.

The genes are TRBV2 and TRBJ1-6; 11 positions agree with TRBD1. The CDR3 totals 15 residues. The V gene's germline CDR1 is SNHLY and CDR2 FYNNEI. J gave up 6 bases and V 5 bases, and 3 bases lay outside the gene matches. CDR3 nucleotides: TGTGCCAGCAGTACCGGGACAGGGGGTAATTCACCCCTCCACTTT. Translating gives CASSTGTGGNSPLHF. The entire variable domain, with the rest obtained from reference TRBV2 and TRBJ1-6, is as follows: EPEVTQTPSHQVTQMGQEVILRCVPISNHLYFYWYRQILGQKVEFLVSFYNNEISEKSEIFDDQFSVERPDGSNFTLKIRSTKLEDSAMYFCASSTGTGGNSPLHFGNGTRLTVT.

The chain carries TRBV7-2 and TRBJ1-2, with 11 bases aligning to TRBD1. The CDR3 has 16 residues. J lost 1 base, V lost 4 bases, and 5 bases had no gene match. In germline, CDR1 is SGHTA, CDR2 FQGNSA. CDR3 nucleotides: TGTGCCAGCAGCTCCGGGACAGGGGGTCTTAACTATGGCTACACCTTC. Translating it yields CASSSGTGGLNYGYTF.

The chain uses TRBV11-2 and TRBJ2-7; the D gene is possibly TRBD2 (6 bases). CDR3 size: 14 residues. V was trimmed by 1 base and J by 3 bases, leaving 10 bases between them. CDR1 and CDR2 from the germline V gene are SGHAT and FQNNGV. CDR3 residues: CASSLVRGIYEQYF. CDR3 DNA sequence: TGTGCCAGCAGCTTAGTGCGGGGAATCTACGAGCAGTACTTC.

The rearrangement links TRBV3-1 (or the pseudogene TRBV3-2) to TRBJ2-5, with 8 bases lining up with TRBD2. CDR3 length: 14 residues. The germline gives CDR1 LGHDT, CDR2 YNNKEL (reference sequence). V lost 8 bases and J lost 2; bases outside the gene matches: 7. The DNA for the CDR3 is TGTGCCAGCCGCCGGGGGGGGCCTCAAGAGACCCAGTACTTC. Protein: CASRRGGPQETQYF.

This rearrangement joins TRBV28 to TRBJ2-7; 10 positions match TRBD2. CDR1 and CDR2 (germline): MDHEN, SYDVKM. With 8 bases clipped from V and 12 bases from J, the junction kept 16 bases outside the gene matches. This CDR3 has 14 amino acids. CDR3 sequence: CASAPIGTSAEGYF. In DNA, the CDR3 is TGTGCCAGCGCCCCGATCGGGACTAGCGCCGAGGGGTACTTC.

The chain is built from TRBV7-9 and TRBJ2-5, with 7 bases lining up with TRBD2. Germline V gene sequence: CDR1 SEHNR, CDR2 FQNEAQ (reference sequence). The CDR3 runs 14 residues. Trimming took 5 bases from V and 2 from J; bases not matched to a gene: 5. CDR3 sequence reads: CASSNPAGQETQYF. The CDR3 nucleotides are TGTGCCAGCAGCAACCCAGCGGGACAAGAGACCCAGTACTTC.

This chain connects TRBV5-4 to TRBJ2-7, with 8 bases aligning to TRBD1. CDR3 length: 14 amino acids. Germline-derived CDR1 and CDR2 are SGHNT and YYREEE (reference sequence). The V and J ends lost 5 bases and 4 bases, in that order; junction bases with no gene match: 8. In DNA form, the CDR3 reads TGTGCCAGCAGGCAAGACAGGGGCATTTACGAGCAGTACTTC. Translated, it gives CASRQDRGIYEQYF.

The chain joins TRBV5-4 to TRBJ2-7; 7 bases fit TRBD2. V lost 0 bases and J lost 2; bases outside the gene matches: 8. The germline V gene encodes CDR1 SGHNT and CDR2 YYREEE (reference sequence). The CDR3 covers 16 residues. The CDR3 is CASSLGSAGVTYEQYF. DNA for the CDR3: TGTGCCAGCAGCTTGGGGTCCGCGGGAGTCACCTACGAGCAGTACTTC.

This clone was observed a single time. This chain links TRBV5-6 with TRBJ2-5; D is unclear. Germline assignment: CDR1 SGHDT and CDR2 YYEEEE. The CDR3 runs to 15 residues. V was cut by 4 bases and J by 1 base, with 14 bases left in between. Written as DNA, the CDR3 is TGTGCCAGCAGCGGAACCTGGGCCACCCAAGAGACCCAGTACTTC. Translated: CASSGTWATQETQYF.

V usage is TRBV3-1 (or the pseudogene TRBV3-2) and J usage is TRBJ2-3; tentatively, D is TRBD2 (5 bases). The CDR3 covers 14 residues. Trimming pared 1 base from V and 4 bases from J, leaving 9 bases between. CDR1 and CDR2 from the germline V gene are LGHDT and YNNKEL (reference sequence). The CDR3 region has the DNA TGTGCCAGCAGCCAAGTACTAGACGCAGATACGCAGTATTTT. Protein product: CASSQVLDADTQYF.